A single sample gave rise to the 26 T cell receptor beta chains below, sequenced in a study of blood T cell repertoires in COVID-19. Libraries were prepared by immunoSEQ multiplex PCR; TCRdb keeps only in-frame clonotypes and omits some of them. The table lists approximately 250,000 clones, 70% to 90% of them singletons. The sample was PBMCs or T cells enriched from blood (not recorded which). The receptor set was obtained from a woman in her twenties or thirties with acute COVID-19.

The J gene is TRBJ2-7, the V gene TRBV20-1; tentatively, D is TRBD1 (5 bases). V lost 3 bases to trimming and J lost 3 bases, with 9 bases between them. This CDR3 region has 12 residues. Germline CDR1 reads DFQATT; CDR2 reads SNEGSKA (reference sequence). CDR3 sequence: CSASRRDYEQYF. CDR3 nucleotides: TGCAGTGCTAGTCGCAGGGACTACGAGCAGTACTTC.

The chain recombines TRBV19 with TRBJ1-5, with no clear D. V lost 7 bases to trimming and J lost 0 bases, with 13 bases between them. The CDR3 length is 15 residues. Germline V gives CDR1 LNHDA, CDR2 SQIVND (reference sequence). In DNA, the CDR3 is TGTGCCAGTAAGGAGGCAGGAGCTAGCAATCAGCCCCAGCATTTT. This translates into CASKEAGASNQPQHF.

The chain links TRBV5-4 to TRBJ1-2; TRBD1 is a possible D gene (5 bases). The CDR3 runs to 12 residues. The germline gives CDR1 SGHNT, CDR2 YYREEE (reference sequence). V gave up 4 bases and J gave up 4 bases, with 8 bases separating them. Here the CDR3 reads CASSEGVYGYTF. CDR3 nucleotide sequence: TGTGCCAGCAGCGAAGGGGTCTATGGCTACACCTTC.

This clone is a singleton in its sample. The chain couples TRBV3-1 (or the pseudogene TRBV3-2) to TRBJ2-3; TRBD2 aligns across 7 bases. Germline CDR1 reads LGHDT; CDR2 reads YNNKEL (reference sequence). V shed 6 bases, J shed 6 bases, and the junction held 9 bases outside the gene matches. CDR3 length equals 14 residues. The CDR3 DNA is TGTGCCAGCAGTCGCCTAGCGGAGGGGGATACGCAGTATTTT. Residues: CASSRLAEGDTQYF.

There are a few counts of this clone. J is TRBJ1-1 and V is TRBV18, with 7 bases that match TRBD1. Germline CDR1 reads KGHSH; CDR2 reads LQKENI. V lost 2 bases and J lost 3; bases outside the gene matches: 6. This CDR3 is built from 15 residues. Written as DNA, the CDR3 is TGTGCCAGCTCACCAGTAAGGGGGCCACACACTGAAGCTTTCTTT. This codes for CASSPVRGPHTEAFF. Based on the CDR3 plus reference TRBV18 and TRBJ1-1, the full variable domain is NAGVMQNPRHLVRRRGQEARLRCSPMKGHSHVYWYRQLPEEGLKFMVYLQKENIIDESGMPKERFSAEFPKEGPSILRIQQVVRGDSAAYFCASSPVRGPHTEAFFGQGTRLTVV.

The table lists this clone with a few counts. The J gene is TRBJ1-1, the V gene TRBV5-4; D is unresolved. This CDR3 spans 15 amino acids. V dropped 4 bases and J dropped 1 base, with 14 bases sitting between them. CDR1 is SGHNT and CDR2 is YYREEE in the germline V gene (reference sequence). CDR3 nucleotides: TGTGCCAGCAGCAGACCGGAGAGTTGGAACACTGAAGCTTTCTTT. It specifies CASSRPESWNTEAFF.

The chain carries TRBV6-5 and TRBJ2-7, with D maybe TRBD1 (6 bases). This CDR3 has 13 amino acids. Between the trimmed V and J ends, which lost 4 bases and 2 bases, there was a span of 9 bases. Germline values: CDR1 MNHEY, CDR2 SVGAGI. The CDR3 region has the DNA TGTGCCAGCAGTTGGACAGACACCTACGAGCAGTACTTC. It yields the protein CASSWTDTYEQYF.

The V call is TRBV2, the J call TRBJ2-7; D is undetermined. The CDR3 consists of 14 residues. V lost 7 bases and J 1 base, leaving 14 bases between the germline ends. The germline CDR1 and CDR2 sequences are SNHLY and FYNNEI. Written as DNA, the CDR3 is TGTGCCAGCATGTACGGCCAGAGGTCCTACGAGCAGTACTTC. Translation: CASMYGQRSYEQYF.

The gene calls are TRBV3-1 (or the pseudogene TRBV3-2) and TRBJ1-3; D possibly corresponds to TRBD1 (5 bases). V was pared by 0 bases and J by 4 bases, with 13 bases between. The CDR3 runs to 16 residues. The germline gives CDR1 LGHDT, CDR2 YNNKEL (reference sequence). For the CDR3, the DNA is TGTGCCAGCAGCCAAGACCAGGGAGGATCGGGAAACACCATATATTTT. Its protein product is CASSQDQGGSGNTIYF.

This clone was counted once. The chain is built from TRBV28 and TRBJ1-5; 7 bases map to TRBD1. Germline values: CDR1 MDHEN, CDR2 SYDVKM. The CDR3 sequence is 19 residues long. V gave up 2 bases and J gave up 0 bases; unmatched junction bases: 13. CDR3 in amino acids: CASSLSPRGHDYSNQPQHF. In nucleotides, the CDR3 is TGTGCCAGCAGTTTAAGCCCTAGGGGGCATGATTATAGCAATCAGCCCCAGCATTTT.

The chain is built from TRBV3-1 (or the pseudogene TRBV3-2) and TRBJ2-5; TRBD1 aligns across 7 bases. From germline, CDR1 is LGHDT and CDR2 YNNKEL (reference sequence). Losses at the gene ends were 0 bases for V and 4 bases for J; bases not matched to a gene: 5. The CDR3 is 15 residues long. The CDR3 sequence: CASSQEGTARETQYF. In DNA, the CDR3 is TGTGCCAGCAGCCAAGAGGGGACAGCGCGAGAGACCCAGTACTTC.

The chain combines TRBV28 with TRBJ1-6, with 7 bases identical to TRBD1. V lost 7 bases to trimming and J lost 7 bases; unmatched junction nucleotides: 13. The CDR3 totals 16 residues. Germline V gene sequence: CDR1 MDHEN, CDR2 SYDVKM. This CDR3 reads CASTVDPGTANSPLHF. CDR3 nucleotide sequence: TGTGCCAGCACAGTGGACCCCGGGACAGCCAATTCACCCCTCCACTTT.

V is TRBV27 and J is TRBJ2-2; TRBD2 agrees at 10 bases. The CDR3 totals 14 residues. The V gene end was trimmed by 2 bases and the J gene end by 7 bases; junction bases not matched to a gene: 1. Germline lookup yields CDR1 MNHEY and CDR2 SMNVEV (reference sequence). DNA for the CDR3: TGTGCCAGCAGTTTACTAGCGGGAGTCGGGGAGCTGTTTTTT. It encodes CASSLLAGVGELFF.

The gene calls are TRBV7-2 and TRBJ2-5; TRBD2 matches at 9 bases. This CDR3 comprises 15 residues. From germline, CDR1 is SGHTA and CDR2 FQGNSA. J was trimmed by 1 base and V by 4 bases; bases with no gene match: 4. The CDR3 region has the DNA TGTGCCAGCAGCTACAAGCGGGGGGCCCAAGAGACCCAGTACTTC. This encodes CASSYKRGAQETQYF. Combining the CDR3 with reference TRBV7-2 and TRBJ2-5 gives the whole variable domain GAGVSQSPSNKVTEKGKDVELRCDPISGHTALYWYRQSLGQGLEFLIYFQGNSAPDKSGLPSDRFSAERTGGSVSTLTIQRTQQEDSAVYLCASSYKRGAQETQYFGPGTRLLVL.

On this clone: The same CDR3 arises from other DNA sequences in this sample as well. This chain uses TRBV12-3 or TRBV12-4 with TRBJ2-7, with unresolved D. The V end lost 3 bases, the J end lost 4 bases, and 4 bases lay between the germline ends. This CDR3 contains 11 residues. In DNA form, the CDR3 reads TGTGCCAGCAGTTTCCAATACGAGCAGTACTTC. Encoded protein: CASSFQYEQYF.

The DNA of the CDR3 is TGCGCCAGCAGCTTGGCATTTGGACTAGCTTTAAATGAGCAGTTCTTC. Translated, it gives CASSLAFGLALNEQFF. The chain has TRBV5-1 and TRBJ2-1; 8 positions agree with TRBD2. Germline V gene data show CDR1 as SGHRS and CDR2 as YFSETQ. Trimming cost V 0 bases and J 7 bases; bases outside gene matches: 9. The CDR3 totals 16 residues.

This chain links TRBV27 with TRBJ2-2; 13 nucleotides align to TRBD2. The CDR3 sequence is 18 residues long. In germline, CDR1 is MNHEY, CDR2 SMNVEV (reference sequence). V shed 4 bases and J 2 bases; nucleotides not matched to a gene: 7. CDR3 region: CASSSRLAGGPNTGELFF. The CDR3 nucleotides are TGTGCCAGCAGTTCGAGACTAGCGGGAGGCCCCAACACCGGGGAGCTGTTTTTT.

The chain uses TRBV28 and TRBJ1-2; weak D call: TRBD1 (5 bases). V shed 11 bases and J shed 4 bases, with 14 bases lying between them. The length of the CDR3 is 12 residues. Germline V gives CDR1 MDHEN, CDR2 SYDVKM. The CDR3 loop reads CAVPRGTYGYTF. CDR3 DNA sequence: TGTGCCGTCCCAAGGGGAACCTATGGCTACACCTTC.

The J gene is TRBJ2-3, the V gene TRBV5-1; 10 bases agree with TRBD1. The CDR3 runs to 15 residues. Germline trimming cut 4 bases from V and 4 bases from J; bases unmatched to any gene: 6. CDR1 and CDR2 from the germline V gene are SGHRS and YFSETQ. The CDR3 DNA is TGCGCCAGCAGCGAGACAGGGGGCTTCTCAGATACGCAGTATTTT. Encoded protein: CASSETGGFSDTQYF.

The chain combines TRBV28 with TRBJ2-3; the D gene is possibly TRBD2 (6 bases). This CDR3 region has 14 residues. Per the germline V gene, CDR1 is MDHEN and CDR2 is SYDVKM. Trimming left V 4 bases short and J 4 bases short, with 12 bases between. CDR3 residues: CASSSAGRADTQYF. CDR3 sequence (DNA): TGTGCCAGCAGTTCGGCGGGACGGGCAGATACGCAGTATTTT.

The chain is built from TRBV30 and TRBJ2-1; D call uncertain. The V end was cut by 2 bases, the J end by 4 bases, with 6 bases between. The CDR3 extends over 12 amino acids. CDR1 and CDR2 from the germline V gene are GTSNPN and SVGIG (reference sequence). The CDR3 nucleotides read TGTGCCTGGAGTTCCACATACAATGAGCAGTTCTTC. Translated, it gives CAWSSTYNEQFF.

This clone was observed a single time. The chain has TRBV7-2 and TRBJ2-3, with TRBD2 identical over 15 bases. The CDR3 totals 19 residues. V lost 5 bases to trimming and J lost 2 bases; unmatched junction nucleotides: 11. CDR1 is SGHTA, CDR2 FQGNSA, per germline. The DNA for the CDR3 is TGTGCCAGCAGCCCCGGACTAGCGGGAGGGCCGGGGAACACAGATACGCAGTATTTT. It encodes CASSPGLAGGPGNTDTQYF. Looking up the rest from reference TRBV7-2 and TRBJ2-3 gives the full variable domain: GAGVSQSPSNKVTEKGKDVELRCDPISGHTALYWYRQSLGQGLEFLIYFQGNSAPDKSGLPSDRFSAERTGGSVSTLTIQRTQQEDSAVYLCASSPGLAGGPGNTDTQYFGPGTRLTVL.

The chain has TRBV3-1 (or the pseudogene TRBV3-2) and TRBJ2-7; D remains ambiguous. Trimming left V 3 bases short and J 3 bases short, with 12 bases between. Germline CDR1 is LGHDT and CDR2 is YNNKEL (reference sequence). CDR3 size: 14 residues. CDR3: CASSHGRPIYEQYF. The CDR3 DNA reads TGTGCCAGCAGCCACGGCAGGCCAATCTACGAGCAGTACTTC.

V usage is TRBV28 and J usage is TRBJ2-3; 9 nucleotides line up with TRBD2. CDR1 and CDR2 from the germline V gene are MDHEN and SYDVKM. The CDR3 extends over 15 amino acids. Trimming cost V 4 bases and J 0 bases; bases outside gene matches: 2. DNA of the CDR3: TGTGCCAGCAGTTCCCTAGCGGGAAGCACAGATACGCAGTATTTT. Its protein product is CASSSLAGSTDTQYF.

V and J are TRBV5-1 and TRBJ2-5; 8 bases are shared with TRBD2. The CDR3 has 14 residues. The germline V gene has CDR1 SGHRS and CDR2 YFSETQ. After removal of 0 bases from V and 4 bases from J, the junction contained 2 bases not matched to a gene. DNA for the CDR3: TGCGCCAGCAGCTTGGTACGGGGGGGAGAGACCCAGTACTTC. This codes for CASSLVRGGETQYF.

This rearrangement joins TRBV4-3 to TRBJ2-7, with 9 bases lining up with TRBD1. J gave up 6 bases and V 1 base, and 13 bases lay outside the gene matches. The CDR3 is made up of 17 amino acids. Germline CDR1 LGHNA, CDR2 YSLEER. CDR3 sequence (DNA): TGCGCCAGCAGCCAAGGACTCTCCGGGACAGGGTCGGCCGAGCAGTACTTC. Residues: CASSQGLSGTGSAEQYF.